Below are 10 T cell receptor beta chains sequenced from a single sample in a study of blood T cells in healthy people across ages. Through a sample-barcoded 5' primer and a J-beta primer mix, a second PCR was run for roughly 7 to 12 cycles. TCRdb fed the 5' RACE reads into MiXCR, producing one record per CDR3 protein. The sample holds about 1.6 million distinct CDR3 sequences; roughly 32% are singletons and the top ten take approximately 11%. The sample was blood. Receptors originate from a woman aged 30 to 39 in good health.

The J gene is TRBJ2-1, the V gene TRBV7-9; 9 bases are a match to TRBD2. The CDR3 spans 16 residues. Per germline, CDR1 SEHNR and CDR2 FQNEAQ (reference sequence). Unmatched junction bases numbered 5, after V lost 1 base and J lost 4 bases. The CDR3 bases are TGTGCCAGCAGCTTAGAGGCACTAGCGGGTTACAATGAGCAGTTCTTC. Translating gives CASSLEALAGYNEQFF.

The chain recombines TRBV4-1 with TRBJ1-1; D gene unclear. Germline CDR1 and CDR2: MGHRA and YSYEKL. Trimming removed 0 bases from V and 7 bases from J, with 12 bases in between. The CDR3 extends over 14 amino acids. This chain's CDR3 is CASSQDRSSLEAFF. DNA of the CDR3: TGCGCCAGCAGCCAAGATCGGTCAAGCCTTGAAGCTTTCTTT.

This clonotype has only a few counts. This rearrangement joins TRBV29-1 to TRBJ2-2; TRBD2 matches 7 bases. The CDR3 sequence is 14 residues long. Trimming at V came to 4 bases and at J to 6 bases, leaving 8 bases not matched to a gene. Germline assignment: CDR1 SQVTM and CDR2 ANQGSEA. The CDR3 here is CSVVGRNAAGELFF. In nucleotides, the CDR3 is TGCAGCGTTGTCGGGAGGAACGCTGCCGGGGAGCTGTTTTTT.

The chain has TRBV5-5 and TRBJ2-3; 11 bases align to TRBD2. Per the germline V gene, CDR1 is SGHKS and CDR2 is YYEKEE (reference sequence). The CDR3 runs to 18 residues. The V segment lost 4 bases and the J segment 5 bases; nucleotides outside the gene matches: 15. CDR3 DNA: TGTGCCAGCAGCCCATTACGGACCGGACTAGCGGGTTTAGATACGCAGTATTTT. Translating gives CASSPLRTGLAGLDTQYF.

The V and J genes are TRBV12-3 or TRBV12-4 and TRBJ2-7; D gene uncertain. Trimming stripped 3 bases from V and 3 bases from J, with 12 bases between. This CDR3 is built from 14 residues. CDR3 sequence (DNA): TGTGCCAGCAGTTTGTGGCCAGAGCTCTACGAGCAGTACTTC. Amino acid sequence: CASSLWPELYEQYF.

Worth noting for this clonotype: The junction and the germline gene differ at one end; a read error may be behind it. This sequence joins TRBV12-3 or TRBV12-4 and TRBJ2-3; weak D call: TRBD2 (5 bases). The CDR3 has 15 amino acids. CDR3 protein: CASSLEDSYTDAQYF. DNA of the CDR3: TGTGCCAGCAGTTTAGAGGACTCTTACACAGATGCGCAGTATTTT.

V and J are TRBV6-5 and TRBJ1-6, with TRBD1 as a possible D gene (5 bases). Trimming shortened V by 6 bases and J by 9 bases, and 21 bases separated the two germline ends. The V gene's germline CDR1 is MNHEY and CDR2 SVGAGI. This CDR3 is built from 16 residues. The CDR3 sequence: CASRPGPRGISSPLHF. For the CDR3, the DNA is TGTGCCAGCAGACCGGGACCGAGGGGAATTAGTTCACCCCTCCACTTT.

V usage is TRBV6-5 and J usage is TRBJ2-1; 11 bases line up with TRBD1. The CDR3 totals 15 residues. Trimming at V came to 5 bases and at J to 9 bases, leaving 9 bases not matched to a gene. The germline CDR1 and CDR2 sequences are MNHEY and SVGAGI. The CDR3 is CASSPSGTGGFEQFF. The DNA of the CDR3 is TGTGCCAGCAGTCCGTCCGGGACAGGGGGTTTTGAGCAGTTCTTC.

The sample holds many counts of this clonotype. The chain recombines TRBV12-3 or TRBV12-4 with TRBJ2-7, with D unresolved. The CDR3 has 14 amino acids. Trimming took 6 bases from V and 1 from J, leaving 13 bases between them. The CDR3 bases are TGTGCCAGCAGCCCAGGTTTCGGTTCCTACGAGCAGTACTTC. Translated: CASSPGFGSYEQYF.

V usage is TRBV20-1 and J usage is TRBJ2-3; 7 bases match TRBD2. The CDR3 runs 14 residues. Trimming removed 2 bases from V and 2 bases from J; junction bases left unmatched: 4. Germline V gene data show CDR1 as DFQATT and CDR2 as SNEGSKA (reference sequence). The CDR3 region is CSARLAVLTDTQYF. In DNA, the CDR3 is TGCAGTGCTAGACTAGCGGTACTCACAGATACGCAGTATTTT.